Detailed here is one TCR beta chain. This CDR3 spans 13 amino acids. Germline loops: CDR1 SGHDT, CDR2 YYEEEE. The V and J ends lost 2 bases and 8 bases respectively, with 11 bases between them. The data stem from a study of control samples from healthy donors and cancer patients. Profiled with immunoSEQ multiplex PCR; TCRdb holds only in-frame clones, not every one. The table records about 96,000 clones, roughly 93% of them present only once. Source material: blood. This chain links TRBV5-6 with TRBJ2-1; D might be TRBD1 (5 bases). This receptor was taken from a man younger than 30 in good health. The CDR3 protein is CASSFKQVDEQFF. The CDR3 DNA reads as TGTGCCAGCAGCTTTAAACAGGTTGATGAGCAGTTCTTC.